Listed below are T cell receptor beta chains from one sample, sequenced in a study of T cell changes during pregnancy in multiple sclerosis. TCRdb keeps only in-frame clones here, not all; method: immunoSEQ multiplex PCR. The table shows about 48,000 clones, with 92% occurring only once. Source: CD4+ T cells from peripheral blood mononuclear cells, taken in the third trimester of pregnancy. These receptors originate from a female donor with multiple sclerosis, enrolled in a pregnancy study. CDR3s include the opening cysteine and the closing phenylalanine or tryptophan. Fields, in order: V gene, J gene, D gene, clone size, CDR3 protein, CDR3 DNA. A D gene is named only where the DNA matches it firmly. Size tells how often a clone was seen (once, few, many) or the class of an expanded clone, and some rows leave it out.

TRBV9	TRBJ1-2	TRBD1	.	CASSVGLDRETGYTF	TGTGCCAGCAGCGTAGGCTTGGACAGGGAAACTGGCTACACCTTC
TRBV27	TRBJ2-3	TRBD2	once	CASKFGGADTQYF	TGTGCCAGCAAGTTCGGGGGGGCAGATACGCAGTATTTT
TRBV5-6	TRBJ1-6	.	.	CASSLATGDSPLHF	TGTGCCAGCAGCTTGGCCACCGGGGATTCACCCCTCCACTTT
TRBV15	TRBJ2-1	TRBD2	.	CATSREGTSFNEQFF	TGTGCCACCAGCAGGGAGGGGACTAGTTTTAATGAGCAGTTCTTC
TRBV19	TRBJ1-5	.	.	CASSIEPGRGNQPQHF	TGTGCCAGTAGTATAGAGCCGGGGAGAGGCAATCAGCCCCAGCATTTT
TRBV4-1	TRBJ1-5	.	.	CASSQDFGHFSNQPQHF	TGCGCCAGCAGCCAAGATTTTGGCCATTTTAGCAATCAGCCCCAGCATTTT
TRBV7-9	TRBJ1-4	TRBD1	.	CASSLGQGNEKLFF	TGTGCCAGCAGCCTGGGACAGGGTAACGAAAAACTGTTTTTT
TRBV7-8	TRBJ1-4	TRBD1	once	CASSLAPGQGLEKLFF	TGTGCCAGCAGCTTAGCGCCGGGACAGGGGCTGGAAAAACTGTTTTTT
TRBV5-6	TRBJ2-2	.	.	CASSLDRGSTGELFF	TGTGCCAGCAGCTTGGACCGGGGGTCCACCGGGGAGCTGTTTTTT
TRBV2	TRBJ2-3	TRBD1	.	CASSEHGQGTDTQYF	TGTGCCAGCAGTGAACACGGACAGGGTACAGATACGCAGTATTTT
TRBV6-1	TRBJ2-7	.	.	CASSEALLTGNPYEQYF	TGTGCCAGCAGTGAAGCGCTGCTAACAGGGAATCCCTACGAGCAGTACTTC
TRBV6-5	TRBJ1-1	TRBD1	.	CASRRQGAGTEAFF	TGTGCCAGCAGGCGACAGGGGGCAGGGACTGAAGCTTTCTTT
TRBV5-6	TRBJ1-2	.	.	CASSPRWEGNYGYTF	TGTGCCAGCAGCCCCCGCTGGGAGGGTAACTATGGCTACACCTTC
TRBV11-2	TRBJ2-1	TRBD1	.	CASSSWDRVNNEQFF	TGTGCCAGCAGCTCCTGGGACAGGGTTAACAATGAGCAGTTCTTC
TRBV6-6	TRBJ1-5	.	few	CASSVRAQPQHF	TGTGCCAGCAGCGTCAGGGCTCAGCCCCAGCATTTT
TRBV7-9	TRBJ1-1	.	.	CASSLQENTEAFF	TGTGCCAGCAGCCTCCAGGAGAACACTGAAGCTTTCTTT
TRBV6-6	TRBJ2-7	TRBD2	.	CASSYSSSGGQQYF	TGTGCCAGCAGTTACTCCTCAAGCGGGGGCCAGCAGTACTTC
TRBV6-1	TRBJ2-7	.	.	CATTSWEFHEQYF	TGTGCCACCACCTCATGGGAGTTCCACGAGCAGTACTTC
TRBV5-4	TRBJ2-2	TRBD2	.	CASSPGLAENTGELFF	TGTGCCAGCAGCCCAGGACTAGCTGAGAACACCGGGGAGCTGTTTTTT
TRBV5-1	TRBJ2-7	TRBD1	.	CASSYSTGTDTYEQYF	TGCGCCAGCAGCTACTCTACCGGGACAGACACCTACGAGCAGTACTTC
TRBV15	TRBJ2-2	.	.	CATRQDSRSGELFF	TGTGCCACCAGGCAGGACTCTCGATCCGGGGAGCTGTTTTTT
TRBV5-1	TRBJ1-4	.	.	CASSPEGGGSYEKLFF	TGCGCCAGCAGCCCGGAAGGCGGAGGGTCTTATGAAAAACTGTTTTTT
TRBV5-1	TRBJ1-1	TRBD1	.	CASSLTGGVNTEAFF	TGCGCCAGCAGCCTTACAGGGGGCGTGAACACTGAAGCTTTCTTT
TRBV6-4	TRBJ1-1	TRBD1	.	CASSTWTGEMNTEAFF	TGTGCCAGCAGTACGTGGACAGGGGAGATGAACACTGAAGCTTTCTTT
TRBV21-1	TRBJ2-7	.	.	CARNREPTFSYEQYF	TGTGCCAGGAACAGGGAGCCCACATTCTCCTACGAGCAGTACTTC
TRBV20-1	TRBJ2-7	.	.	CSASLRYEQYF	TGCAGTGCTAGTCTCCGGTACGAGCAGTACTTC
TRBV5-4	TRBJ2-4	.	.	CASSLTEKNIQYF	TGTGCCAGCAGCTTGACAGAGAAAAACATTCAGTACTTC
TRBV19	TRBJ1-6	.	.	CASSPDSRPDSPLHF	TGTGCCAGTAGCCCGGACAGCCGGCCCGATTCACCCCTCCACTTT
TRBV9	TRBJ1-5	TRBD1	.	CASIAGTAHQPQHF	TGTGCCAGCATCGCCGGGACAGCACATCAGCCCCAGCATTTT
TRBV5-5	TRBJ2-5	TRBD2	.	CASSSSSGGAGETQYF	TGTGCCAGCAGCTCCTCTAGCGGGGGGGCGGGGGAGACCCAGTACTTC
TRBV12-5	TRBJ2-6	.	.	CASGLVLGVSGANVLTF	TGTGCTAGTGGTTTGGTACTCGGGGTCTCTGGGGCCAACGTCCTGACTTTC
TRBV7-9	TRBJ1-1	.	.	CASSLAGRGGATEAFF	TGTGCCAGCAGCTTAGCGGGCAGAGGCGGGGCCACTGAAGCTTTCTTT
TRBV2	TRBJ1-1	.	.	CASGRGYTEAFF	TGTGCCAGCGGCAGGGGTTACACTGAAGCTTTCTTT
TRBV5-8	TRBJ1-1	TRBD1	.	CASSFSGQGNRAFF	TGTGCCAGCAGCTTCTCGGGACAGGGAAATAGAGCTTTCTTT
TRBV7-6	TRBJ2-2	TRBD2	.	CASGPGGKFTGELFF	TGTGCCAGCGGGCCGGGGGGTAAATTCACCGGGGAGTTGTTTTTT
TRBV6-6	TRBJ1-2	TRBD1	once	CASRETGGPGGGYTF	TGTGCCAGCAGGGAAACAGGGGGACCCGGCGGTGGCTACACCTTC
TRBV13	TRBJ1-2	TRBD1	.	CASSRGQGRGYTF	TGTGCCAGCAGCCGGGGACAGGGAAGAGGCTACACCTTC
TRBV9	TRBJ2-5	TRBD1	.	CASSVGQGKTQYF	TGTGCCAGCAGCGTTGGACAGGGAAAGACCCAGTACTTC
TRBV4-1	TRBJ2-5	.	.	CASSHSRSGERETQYF	TGCGCCAGCAGCCACTCCCGCTCGGGGGAGAGAGAGACCCAGTACTTC
TRBV9	TRBJ1-1	.	few	CASSSSGDLNTEAFF	TGTGCCAGCAGCTCTAGCGGGGATTTGAACACTGAAGCTTTCTTT
TRBV6-5	TRBJ1-1	.	.	CASSPPEEVTEAFF	TGTGCCAGCAGTCCCCCGGAGGAGGTCACTGAAGCTTTCTTT
TRBV5-4	TRBJ2-5	TRBD1	.	CASSLSAGGRGETQYF	TGTGCCAGCAGCTTGTCGGCAGGGGGAAGAGGAGAGACCCAGTACTTC
TRBV6-1	TRBJ2-2	TRBD2	.	CASSALAANTGELFF	TGTGCCAGCAGTGCACTAGCGGCCAACACCGGGGAGCTGTTTTTT
TRBV6-4	TRBJ1-6	TRBD1	.	CASSDRQGRSPLHF	TGTGCCAGCAGTGATAGACAGGGACGTTCACCCCTCCACTTT
TRBV19	TRBJ2-5	.	.	CASSQYWAETQYF	TGTGCCAGTTCCCAATACTGGGCAGAGACCCAGTACTTC
TRBV19	TRBJ1-1	.	once	CASSIMGQGYGRQNTEAFF	TGTGCCAGTAGTATTATGGGGCAGGGGTACGGCCGACAGAACACTGAAGCTTTCTTT
TRBV6-1	TRBJ1-4	.	.	CASSDDPRRRRNEKLFF	TGTGCCAGCAGTGACGACCCAAGACGGCGGCGTAATGAAAAACTGTTTTTT